This is a list of T cell receptor beta chains from one sample in a study of blood T cell repertoires in COVID-19. Sequencing was performed with immunoSEQ multiplex PCR; in TCRdb, only in-frame clones are kept and a portion is missing. The profile shows fewer than 400,000 clones, roughly nine tenths of them singletons. Material: PBMCs or T cells enriched from blood (not recorded which). Receptor source: a woman aged 30 to 39 who had recovered from COVID-19. The CDR3 runs from the conserved cysteine through the conserved F or W. A D gene is named only where the DNA matches it firmly. Size is stated for part of the rows, as once, few or many counts, or as a class when the clone is expanded.

j_call d_call clone_size v_call cdr3_aa cdr3_nt
TRBJ1-1 TRBD1 - TRBV5-4 CASRRFGQGVTEAFF TGTGCCAGCAGACGCTTCGGACAGGGTGTCACTGAAGCTTTCTTT
TRBJ1-4 - - TRBV10-2 CASSRRRADEKLFF TGCGCCAGCAGTCGTCGGAGGGCGGATGAAAAACTGTTTTTT
TRBJ1-1 - - TRBV9 CASSVVAGNTEAFF TGTGCCAGCAGCGTAGTGGCGGGTAACACTGAAGCTTTCTTT
TRBJ1-5 - - TRBV28 CASSKTDSNQPQHF TGTGCCAGCAGTAAGACAGATAGCAATCAGCCCCAGCATTTT
TRBJ1-1 TRBD1 - TRBV28 CASSLDRGAEAFF TGTGCCAGCAGTTTGGACAGGGGGGCTGAAGCTTTCTTT
TRBJ2-2 - - TRBV27 CALDSPPGELFF TGTGCTTTGGACAGCCCCCCCGGGGAGCTGTTTTTT
TRBJ1-2 - - TRBV11-2 CASSPRTEAGYTF TGTGCCAGCAGCCCCCGGACAGAGGCTGGCTACACCTTC
TRBJ2-1 TRBD2 - TRBV28 CASSVGTSGGNEQFF TGTGCCAGCAGTGTCGGGACTAGCGGAGGGAATGAGCAGTTCTTC
TRBJ1-4 TRBD1 - TRBV5-1 CASSLGQGTNEKLFF TGCGCCAGCAGCTTGGGACAGGGCACTAATGAAAAACTGTTTTTT
TRBJ2-3 TRBD1 once TRBV28 CASSLQLTGGDTQYF TGTGCCAGCAGTTTACAACTAACAGGGGGTGATACGCAGTATTTT
TRBJ1-4 TRBD1 - TRBV19 CASSRTGGANEKLFF TGTGCCAGTAGCCGGACAGGGGGTGCTAATGAAAAACTGTTTTTT
TRBJ1-2 - - TRBV28 CASSRDPRGSGYTF TGTGCCAGCAGCCGGGACCCGCGGGGCAGTGGCTACACCTTC
TRBJ1-2 - - TRBV3-1/TRBV3-2 CASSQVGGGNYGYTF TGTGCCAGCAGCCAAGTAGGTGGCGGGAACTATGGCTACACCTTC
TRBJ1-2 TRBD1 - TRBV5-6 CASSSTGLNYGYTF TGTGCCAGCAGCTCGACAGGGTTAAACTATGGCTACACCTTC
TRBJ1-5 TRBD1 - TRBV7-9 CASSQEGASQPQHF TGTGCCAGCAGTCAAGAGGGGGCATCGCAGCCCCAGCATTTT
TRBJ2-7 - - TRBV14 CASSQGVVGSYEQYF TGTGCCAGCAGCCAAGGAGTAGTCGGGAGCTACGAGCAGTACTTC
TRBJ2-3 TRBD2 - TRBV3-1/TRBV3-2 CASSQGTSGSYWGTDTQYF TGTGCCAGCAGCCAAGGGACTAGCGGGAGTTACTGGGGCACAGATACGCAGTATTTT
TRBJ2-7 - - TRBV12-3/TRBV12-4 CASSLATGEQYF TGTGCCAGCAGTTTAGCGACGGGCGAGCAGTACTTC
TRBJ2-1 - - TRBV7-2 CASSLVWHRSYNEQFF TGTGCCAGCAGCTTAGTATGGCATCGATCCTACAATGAGCAGTTCTTC
TRBJ1-6 - - TRBV29-1 CSVVVGDPNSPLHF TGCAGCGTTGTGGTCGGGGATCCTAATTCACCCCTCCACTTT
TRBJ1-2 - - TRBV29-1 CSVEILNGYTF TGCAGCGTTGAGATTCTAAATGGCTACACCTTC
TRBJ2-5 - - TRBV5-5 CASSPRVATVQETQYF TGTGCCAGCAGCCCCCGGGTGGCTACCGTCCAAGAGACCCAGTACTTC
TRBJ2-7 - - TRBV5-1 CASSLGSTVYEQYF TGCGCCAGCAGCTTGGGATCGACAGTCTACGAGCAGTACTTC
TRBJ1-4 TRBD1 - TRBV28 CASSNRGVGEKLFF TGTGCCAGCAGTAACAGGGGGGTAGGTGAAAAACTGTTTTTT
TRBJ2-1 - - TRBV7-3 CASSLTASYNEQFF TGTGCCAGCAGCTTAACAGCGTCCTACAATGAGCAGTTCTTC
TRBJ2-1 - - TRBV9 CASSGLESHNEQFF TGTGCCAGCAGCGGGTTAGAGTCGCACAATGAGCAGTTCTTC
TRBJ2-1 - once TRBV5-6 CASSLRASLFYEQFF TGTGCCAGCAGCCTGCGGGCGAGTTTATTTTATGAGCAGTTCTTC
TRBJ1-2 - - TRBV24-1 CATSGHYGYTF TGTGCCACCAGTGGGCACTATGGCTACACCTTC
TRBJ1-6 TRBD1 - TRBV30 CAWNPLGQYNSPLHF TGTGCCTGGAACCCGTTGGGACAGTATAATTCACCCCTCCACTTT
TRBJ2-7 - - TRBV27 CASRPGTDSSGEQYF TGTGCCAGCAGACCCGGGACTGATTCTTCTGGGGAGCAGTACTTC
TRBJ1-4 - few TRBV27 CASRSTGRVWEKLFF TGTGCCAGCAGGTCCACAGGTCGAGTTTGGGAAAAACTGTTTTTT
TRBJ1-3 TRBD1 few TRBV7-3 CASSSSRGSTIYF TGTGCCAGCAGCTCCTCCAGGGGGAGCACCATATATTTT
TRBJ1-4 - - TRBV4-1 CASSQLQVVGEKLFF TGCGCCAGCAGCCAATTACAGGTCGTAGGTGAAAAACTGTTTTTT
TRBJ1-5 - - TRBV13 CASSLVRNQPQHF TGTGCCAGCAGCTTAGTGAGGAATCAGCCCCAGCATTTT
TRBJ2-6 - - TRBV6-5 CASSATSAGANVLTF TGTGCCAGCAGCGCCACTAGTGCCGGGGCCAACGTCCTGACTTTC
TRBJ1-1 - - TRBV4-3 CASSQESSKAFF TGCGCCAGCAGCCAAGAATCTAGTAAAGCTTTCTTT
TRBJ1-1 TRBD1 - TRBV13 CASSFRGRGDTEAFF TGTGCCAGCAGCTTTAGGGGGCGTGGGGACACTGAAGCTTTCTTT
TRBJ2-3 TRBD1 - TRBV30 CAWSGDRARPTDTQYF TGTGCCTGGAGTGGTGACAGGGCAAGGCCCACAGATACGCAGTATTTT
TRBJ1-2 TRBD1 - TRBV28 CASSLTGATANYGYTF TGTGCTAGCAGCCTGACAGGGGCAACAGCTAACTATGGCTACACCTTC
TRBJ2-7 TRBD2 - TRBV7-2 CASSSASGIYYEQYF TGTGCCAGCAGCTCTGCTAGCGGGATCTACTACGAGCAGTACTTC
TRBJ2-2 - - TRBV19 CASRQVNTGELFF TGTGCCAGTAGACAGGTTAACACCGGGGAGCTGTTTTTT
TRBJ2-7 - few TRBV11-2 CASSLAGYEQYF TGTGCCAGCAGCTTAGCCGGCTACGAGCAGTACTTC